Below are 20 T cell receptor beta chains sequenced from a single sample in a study of OX40 agonist ivuxolimab in advanced cancers. The data were produced by immunoSEQ multiplex PCR, yet TCRdb's version contains in-frame clones alone and is incomplete. The sample holds over 50,000 clones, approximately 85% seen once. The source was CD4+ or CD8+ T cells sorted from blood, collected in a trial of the OX40 agonist ivuxolimab. Receptor source: an adult with an advanced solid tumor such as melanoma, head and neck, liver or kidney cancer.

This clone has only a few counts. The V and J genes are TRBV6-6 and TRBJ1-6, with TRBD1 as a possible D gene (6 bases). V was pared by 6 bases and J by 10 bases, with 16 bases between. The germline CDR1 and CDR2 sequences are MNHNY and SVGAGI (reference sequence). CDR3 size: 14 residues. CDR3 sequence (DNA): TGTGCCAGCAGACCACGGACAGAAGGCTCACCCCTCCACTTT. Residues: CASRPRTEGSPLHF.

The gene calls are TRBV9 and TRBJ2-2, with no clear D. V shed 0 bases and J shed 7 bases, with 16 bases lying between them. The CDR3 covers 16 residues. Per the germline V gene, CDR1 is SGDLS and CDR2 is YYNGEE. The CDR3 nucleotides are TGTGCCAGCAGCGTAGCTGGGCCAAGCATGGGCGGGGAGCTGTTTTTT. Its translation: CASSVAGPSMGGELFF. The full variable domain, in which reference TRBV9 and TRBJ2-2 provide the parts outside the CDR3, is DSGVTQTPKHLITATGQRVTLRCSPRSGDLSVYWYQQSLDQGLQFLIQYYNGEERAKGNILERFSAQQFPDLHSELNLSSLELGDSALYFCASSVAGPSMGGELFFGEGSRLTVL.

The V gene is TRBV5-1, the J gene TRBJ2-7, with D perhaps matching TRBD1 (5 bases). Germline assignment: CDR1 SGHRS and CDR2 YFSETQ. The CDR3 extends over 15 amino acids. Trimming stripped 4 bases from V and 2 bases from J, with 16 bases between. The CDR3: CASSPQGLLPYEQYF. CDR3 bases: TGCGCCAGCAGCCCTCAGGGCCTCCTACCCTACGAGCAGTACTTC.

The CDR3, as DNA: TGTGCCAGCAGCCGAAGACAGGGTGGGAGTCAGCCCCAGCATTTT. Protein: CASSRRQGGSQPQHF. This chain uses TRBV11-2 with TRBJ1-5; 7 bases map to TRBD1. V shed 5 bases and J 6 bases; nucleotides not matched to a gene: 10. This CDR3 region has 15 residues. The germline V gene has CDR1 SGHAT and CDR2 FQNNGV.

The gene calls are TRBV5-1 and TRBJ1-6, with unresolved D. Germline CDR1 SGHRS, CDR2 YFSETQ. With 3 bases removed from V and 7 bases from J, the gap between germline ends came to 11 bases. The CDR3 has 14 amino acids. The CDR3 DNA is TGCGCCAGCAGCTATGGTCCCCAAAATTCACCCCTCCACTTT. Translated: CASSYGPQNSPLHF. Together with reference TRBV5-1 and TRBJ1-6, the CDR3 gives the full variable domain: KAGVTQTPRYLIKTRGQQVTLSCSPISGHRSVSWYQQTPGQGLQFLFEYFSETQRNKGNFPGRFSGRQFSNSRSEMNVSTLELGDSALYLCASSYGPQNSPLHFGNGTRLTVT.

CDR3 sequence (DNA): TGTGCCATCACCTCAGGAGACATACGCTCTGGAAACACCATATATTTT. Amino acid sequence: CAITSGDIRSGNTIYF. The chain has TRBV10-3 and TRBJ1-3, with D uncertain. With 7 bases removed from V and 0 bases from J, the gap between germline ends came to 16 bases. In germline, CDR1 is ENHRY, CDR2 SYGVKD. This CDR3 has 16 amino acids.

Of note for this clone: At one end the junction does not follow the germline gene, possibly because of a read error. Other DNA sequences in the same sample also yield this CDR3. The genes are TRBV2 and TRBJ2-1; D not certain. The CDR3 extends over 14 amino acids. Germline CDR1 SNHLY, CDR2 FYNNEI. CDR3 sequence (DNA): TGTGCCAGCAGTGAATTGGCCCTTGGTAATGAACAGTTCTTC. It translates to CASSELALGNEQFF.

This chain links TRBV12-5 with TRBJ2-1; tentative D call: TRBD2 (6 bases). Germline values: CDR1 LGHNT, CDR2 FRNRAP. Deletions cut 7 bases from V and 7 bases from J, with 11 bases between. This CDR3 comprises 12 residues. CDR3 sequence: CASAQLANEQFF. As DNA, the CDR3 is TGTGCTAGTGCCCAGCTAGCGAATGAGCAGTTCTTC.

The genes are TRBV4-2 and TRBJ2-7; D gene unclear. With 3 bases removed from V and 6 bases from J, the gap between germline ends came to 18 bases. The CDR3 spans 15 residues. The germline gives CDR1 LGHNA, CDR2 YNFKEQ. The CDR3 DNA reads TGTGCCAGCAGCCAGCCCACAGACGCCCGTAGCGAGCAGTACTTC. Encoded protein: CASSQPTDARSEQYF.

This sequence joins TRBV28 and TRBJ1-1; unclear D gene. V was clipped by 5 bases and J by 5 bases, with 9 bases between them. Germline V gene lookup returns CDR1 MDHEN and CDR2 SYDVKM. This CDR3 comprises 12 residues. CDR3 in amino acids: CASSLRWTEAFF. The CDR3 DNA is TGTGCCAGCAGTCTGCGGTGGACTGAAGCTTTCTTT.

The chain employs TRBV9 and TRBJ2-1, with 9 bases identical to TRBD2. Trimming cost V 3 bases and J 10 bases; bases outside gene matches: 14. This CDR3 contains 16 residues. Germline V gives CDR1 SGDLS, CDR2 YYNGEE. DNA of the CDR3: TGTGCCAGCAGCGAGCGTAGTAGCGGGAGCCACGGGGAGCAGTTCTTC. This gives the protein CASSERSSGSHGEQFF.

The genes are TRBV21-1 and TRBJ2-7; the table's D gene call, TRBD2, was not cross checked with the DNA. TRBV21-1 is termed a pseudogene. The CDR3 is 16 amino acids. Written as DNA, the CDR3 is TGTGCCAGCAGCAAAGTGAGTTCTAGCGGGGGCTACGAGCAGTACTTC. It translates to CASSKVSSSGGYEQYF.

V is TRBV6-5 and J is TRBJ1-4; 8 nucleotides match TRBD1. The CDR3 is 14 amino acids. Per the germline V gene, CDR1 is MNHEY and CDR2 is SVGAGI. Trimming at V came to 5 bases and at J to 7 bases, leaving 6 bases not matched to a gene. Written as DNA, the CDR3 is TGTGCCAGCAGTGAGGACAGGGTTCTTGAAAAACTGTTTTTT. Its protein is CASSEDRVLEKLFF.

The chain employs TRBV13 and TRBJ2-2; 10 bases agree with TRBD2. The ends lost 1 base at V and 8 bases at J; junction bases unmatched: 10. The CDR3 loop spans 17 amino acids. Germline CDR1 PRHDT, CDR2 FYEKMQ (reference sequence). CDR3 protein: CASSLEALAGAAGELFF. In DNA, the CDR3 is TGTGCCAGCAGCTTAGAGGCTCTAGCGGGAGCCGCAGGGGAGCTGTTTTTT.

This chain links TRBV10-3 with TRBJ2-1; TRBD1 aligns across 11 bases. Trimming at V came to 0 bases and at J to 10 bases, leaving 11 bases not matched to a gene. The CDR3 covers 17 residues. Germline V gene sequence: CDR1 ENHRY, CDR2 SYGVKD. In DNA, the CDR3 is TGTGCCATCAGTGAGTCAAAGGACAGGGGGCTCTTCGGAGAGCAGTTCTTC. Translated, it gives CAISESKDRGLFGEQFF.

The J gene is TRBJ1-2, the V gene TRBV19; TRBD1 matches 7 bases. This CDR3 is 18 amino acids long. Per germline, CDR1 LNHDA and CDR2 SQIVND (reference sequence). Germline trimming cut 2 bases from V and 0 bases from J; bases unmatched to any gene: 12. The CDR3 loop is CASSISFGTVLSNYGYTF. The CDR3 nucleotides read TGTGCCAGTAGTATAAGCTTCGGGACAGTACTTTCTAACTATGGCTACACCTTC.

Only one count was recorded for this clone. J is TRBJ1-3 and V is TRBV10-3; 7 bases align to TRBD1. The CDR3 covers 15 residues. The V gene's germline CDR1 is ENHRY and CDR2 SYGVKD. Trimming took 4 bases from V and 0 from J; bases not matched to a gene: 3. The CDR3 reads CAISATGVSGNTIYF. CDR3 sequence (DNA): TGTGCCATCAGTGCCACAGGGGTCTCTGGAAACACCATATATTTT.

Note on this clone: An end of the junction differs from the germline gene, which may be a read error. This sequence joins TRBV18 and TRBJ2-3, with D perhaps matching TRBD2 (5 bases). Germline values: CDR1 KGHSH, CDR2 LQKENI. This CDR3 is built from 17 residues. DNA for the CDR3: TGTGCCAGCTCCCCACAGAAACGGGAAATCGGGGCAGATACGCAGTATTTT. Amino acids: CASSPQKREIGADTQYF.

CDR3 residues: CAWSLHNSNYGYTF. CDR3 DNA: TGTGCCTGGAGTCTCCACAATTCTAACTATGGCTACACCTTC. The chain joins TRBV30 to TRBJ1-2; D uncertain. This CDR3 has 14 residues. The V end lost 2 bases, the J end lost 0 bases, and 10 bases lay between the germline ends. In germline, CDR1 is GTSNPN, CDR2 SVGIG (reference sequence).

The CDR3 nucleotides are TGTGCCAGCAGGGAAGGGGGAACTAATGAAAAACTGTTTTTT. Its protein product is CASREGGTNEKLFF. The V call is TRBV5-6, the J call TRBJ1-4; maybe TRBD1 (6 bases). Germline assignment: CDR1 SGHDT and CDR2 YYEEEE. V lost 5 bases and J 1 base, leaving 9 bases between the germline ends. This CDR3 is 14 amino acids long.